This T cell receptor (beta chain) was captured by sequencing in a study of blood T cell repertoires in COVID-19. Some clones are missing from TCRdb's copy, which holds only in-frame ones; the method was immunoSEQ multiplex PCR. This sample has 330,000 or so clones, with 80% to 90% found just once. Sequenced: peripheral blood. The sequence was collected from a man between 25 and 39 years old with COVID-19, enrolled during active disease.

The CDR3 bases are TGTGCCAGCAGCTTGAGACTAGCGGTGGAGACCCAGTACTTC. Protein sequence: CASSLRLAVETQYF. J is TRBJ2-5 and V is TRBV5-4, with 9 bases fitting TRBD2. The CDR3 extends over 14 amino acids. The V and J ends lost 1 base and 5 bases, in that order; junction bases with no gene match: 3. Germline V lookup: CDR1 SGHNT, CDR2 YYREEE (reference sequence).